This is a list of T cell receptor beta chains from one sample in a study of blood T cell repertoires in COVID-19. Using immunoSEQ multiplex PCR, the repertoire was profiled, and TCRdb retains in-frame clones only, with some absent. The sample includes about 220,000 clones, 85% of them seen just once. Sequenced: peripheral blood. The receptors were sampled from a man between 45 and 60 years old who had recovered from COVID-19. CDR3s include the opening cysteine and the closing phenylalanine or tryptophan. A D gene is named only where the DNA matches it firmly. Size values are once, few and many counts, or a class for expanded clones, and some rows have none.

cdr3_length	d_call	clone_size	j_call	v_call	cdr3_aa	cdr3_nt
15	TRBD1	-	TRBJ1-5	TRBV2	CASRRQGHSNQPQHF	TGTGCCAGCAGACGACAGGGACATAGCAATCAGCCCCAGCATTTT
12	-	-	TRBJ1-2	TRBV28	CASSPPGVGYTF	TGTGCCAGCAGTCCCCCCGGGGTGGGCTACACCTTC
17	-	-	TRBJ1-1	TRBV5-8	CASSLVQGGLMSTEAFF	TGTGCCAGCAGCTTGGTTCAGGGTGGTCTTATGAGCACTGAAGCTTTCTTT
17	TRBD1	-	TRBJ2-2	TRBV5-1	CASRRYGTGANTGELFF	TGCGCCAGCAGAAGATACGGGACAGGGGCCAACACCGGGGAGCTGTTTTTT
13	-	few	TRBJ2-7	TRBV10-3	CATAGPPGYEQYF	TGTGCCACCGCGGGCCCTCCGGGTTACGAGCAGTACTTC
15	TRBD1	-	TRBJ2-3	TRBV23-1	CASGRGFSSTDTQYF	TGCGCCAGCGGCAGGGGGTTTTCTAGCACAGATACGCAGTATTTT
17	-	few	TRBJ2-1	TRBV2	CASRPGIFSSSYNEQFF	TGTGCCAGCAGGCCGGGAATCTTCTCAAGCTCCTACAATGAGCAGTTCTTC
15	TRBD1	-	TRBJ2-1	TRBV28	CASSLEGQGANEQFF	TGTGCCAGCAGTCTTGAGGGACAGGGGGCAAATGAGCAGTTCTTC
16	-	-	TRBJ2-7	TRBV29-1	CSVWAFRAGAAYEQYF	TGCAGCGTTTGGGCATTTAGGGCGGGTGCAGCCTACGAGCAGTACTTC
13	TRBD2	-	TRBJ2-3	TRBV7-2	CASSLMREGRQYF	TGTGCCAGCAGCTTAATGCGGGAGGGCCGGCAGTATTTT
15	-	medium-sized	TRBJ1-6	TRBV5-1	CASRTGSYDNSPLHF	TGCGCCAGCAGGACAGGCTCGTATGATAATTCACCCCTCCACTTT
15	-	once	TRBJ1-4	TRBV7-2	CASSQSRGDNEKLFF	TGTGCCAGCAGCCAAAGCCGGGGGGATAATGAAAAACTGTTTTTT
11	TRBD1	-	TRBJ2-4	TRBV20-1	CSARPGGLRSF	TGCAGTGCTAGACCAGGGGGCCTACGGAGCTTC
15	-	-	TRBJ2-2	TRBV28	CASSLPPGLSGELFF	TGTGCCAGCAGTTTACCCCCTGGGCTGTCCGGGGAGCTGTTTTTT
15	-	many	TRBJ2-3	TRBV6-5	CASSYVAGNTDTQYF	TGTGCCAGCAGTTACGTAGCCGGGAACACAGATACGCAGTATTTT
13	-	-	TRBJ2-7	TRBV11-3	CASSPSNGREQYF	TGTGCCAGCAGCCCGAGCAATGGGCGAGAGCAGTACTTC
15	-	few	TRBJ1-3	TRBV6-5	CASSIETGAGNTIYF	TGTGCCAGCAGTATCGAAACGGGAGCTGGAAACACCATATATTTT
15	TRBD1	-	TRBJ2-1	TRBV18	CASSPRDRSYNEQFF	TGTGCCAGCTCACCAAGGGACAGGTCCTACAATGAGCAGTTCTTC
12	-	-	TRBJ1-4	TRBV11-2	CASRAWGEKLFF	TGTGCCAGCAGAGCGTGGGGCGAAAAACTGTTTTTT
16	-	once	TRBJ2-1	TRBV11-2	CASSLLSPSPYNEQFF	TGTGCCAGCAGCTTACTTTCGCCTAGCCCCTACAATGAGCAGTTCTTC
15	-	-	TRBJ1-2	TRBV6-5	CASSLTSRRGYGYTF	TGTGCCAGCAGCTTAACGTCTCGGAGGGGATATGGCTACACCTTC
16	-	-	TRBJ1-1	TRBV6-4	CASSDSEGEGTTEAFF	TGTGCCAGCAGTGACTCTGAAGGGGAGGGGACCACTGAAGCTTTCTTT
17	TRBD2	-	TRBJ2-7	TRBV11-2	CASRQRLAGGISYEQYF	TGTGCCAGCAGACAACGACTAGCGGGAGGGATCTCCTACGAGCAGTACTTC
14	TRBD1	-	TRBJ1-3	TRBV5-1	CASSLEQGGNTIYF	TGCGCCAGCAGCTTGGAACAGGGGGGAAACACCATATATTTT
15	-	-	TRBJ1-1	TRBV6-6	CASSLQGAPNTEAFF	TGTGCCAGCAGCCTACAGGGAGCCCCGAACACTGAAGCTTTCTTT
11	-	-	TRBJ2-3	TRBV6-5	CASSPGGTQYF	TGTGCCAGCAGCCCCGGGGGTACGCAGTATTTT